The clone carrying this TCR beta chain came up a few times. Its target is unknown. This sample is drawn from a study of beta chain features in type 1 diabetes. Turning to the study itself: Healthy donors, compared against patients, showed similar age, gender and cell yields. Points from the study as a whole: TCRB CDR3 length was moderately but significantly reduced in all four CD4+ subsets of Type 1 diabetes patients.

Of the isolated RNA, all was reverse transcribed, and so the sequenced material was expressed TCRB transcripts. The method was immunoSEQ multiplex PCR; TCRdb's version includes in-frame clones alone and lacks a portion of them. Of fewer than 300,000 clones in the sample, roughly 21% were seen once. This CDR3 spans 15 amino acids. With 5 bases clipped from V and 13 bases from J, the junction kept 14 bases outside the gene matches. CDR1 SEHNR and CDR2 FQNEAQ come from the germline V gene (reference sequence). The sample consisted of naive CD4+ T cells from blood. The receptor was isolated from a woman in her 40s with type 1 diabetes. The J gene is TRBJ1-6, the V gene TRBV7-9, with 7 bases matching TRBD1. The DNA of the CDR3 is TGTGCCAGCAGCCCAAGGGGGACAGCCCAGATCCCCCTCCACTTT. Its translation: CASSPRGTAQIPLHF.